These 18 T cell receptor beta chains share one sample of origin, sequenced in a study of cytomegalovirus exposure and HLA in healthy donors. The method was immunoSEQ multiplex PCR; TCRdb's version includes in-frame clones alone and lacks a portion of them. The data hold tens of thousands of clones, with approximately 95% observed a single time. Material for sequencing was PBMCs. These receptors all come from a woman younger than 30 in good health and CMV-seronegative.

This chain links TRBV5-5 with TRBJ2-2; 8 nucleotides match TRBD1. Per the germline V gene, CDR1 is SGHKS and CDR2 is YYEKEE (reference sequence). Germline trimming cut 3 bases from V and 3 bases from J; bases unmatched to any gene: 7. The CDR3 consists of 16 residues. The CDR3 sequence: CASSSSTGAHTGELFF. CDR3 DNA sequence: TGTGCCAGCAGCTCTTCGACAGGGGCGCACACCGGGGAGCTGTTTTTT.

V is TRBV4-1 and J is TRBJ1-1; 8 bases fit TRBD1. Germline lookup yields CDR1 MGHRA and CDR2 YSYEKL. The CDR3 spans 13 residues. Trimming removed 10 bases from V and 2 bases from J; junction bases left unmatched: 6. CDR3 DNA: TGCGCCACAACAGGGGGGCTAAACACTGAAGCTTTCTTT. Translating it yields CATTGGLNTEAFF.

This clone has a single count. This chain connects TRBV7-9 to TRBJ1-5; possibly TRBD1 for D (6 bases). Germline CDR1 SEHNR, CDR2 FQNEAQ (reference sequence). The CDR3 spans 16 residues. Deletions cut 4 bases from V and 5 bases from J, with 18 bases between. The CDR3 region is CASSSSNRDTYQPQHF. DNA of the CDR3: TGTGCCAGCAGCTCATCTAACCGGGACACCTATCAGCCCCAGCATTTT.

The count of this clone is one. The chain links TRBV6-5 to TRBJ2-7; 10 positions match TRBD1. The CDR3 consists of 15 residues. Losses at the gene ends were 0 bases for V and 6 bases for J; bases not matched to a gene: 5. The germline V gene encodes CDR1 MNHEY and CDR2 SVGAGI. DNA for the CDR3: TGTGCCAGCAGTTACTCCGGGACAGGGGACGTCGAGCAGTACTTC. Encoded protein: CASSYSGTGDVEQYF.

The chain couples TRBV7-9 to TRBJ2-1, with 8 bases that match TRBD1. This CDR3 is built from 14 residues. Germline V CDR1 and CDR2: SEHNR, FQNEAQ (reference sequence). V gave up 5 bases and J gave up 8 bases; unmatched junction bases: 8. The CDR3 loop is CASSGAQGAYEQFF. The CDR3 nucleotides read TGTGCCAGCAGCGGCGCCCAGGGGGCCTATGAGCAGTTCTTC.

This rearrangement joins TRBV11-3 to TRBJ1-1; tentatively, D is TRBD1 (5 bases). This CDR3 spans 14 amino acids. The germline V gene encodes CDR1 SGHNT and CDR2 YENEEA. V dropped 5 bases and J dropped 1 base, with 11 bases sitting between them. CDR3 in amino acids: CASSADGGNTEAFF. For the CDR3, the DNA is TGTGCCAGCAGCGCCGACGGGGGGAACACTGAAGCTTTCTTT.

The rearrangement uses TRBV27 and TRBJ2-1; TRBD1 is a possible D gene (6 bases). Between the trimmed V and J ends, which lost 3 bases and 8 bases, there was a span of 11 bases. CDR3 size: 13 residues. The germline gives CDR1 MNHEY, CDR2 SMNVEV (reference sequence). The CDR3 coding sequence is TGTGCCAGCAGTTTGGCAGGGGTCGATGAGCAGTTCTTC. Protein sequence: CASSLAGVDEQFF.

The rearrangement links TRBV19 to TRBJ1-2; a possible D gene is TRBD1 (6 bases). With 3 bases removed from V and 4 bases from J, the gap between germline ends came to 15 bases. CDR1 is LNHDA, CDR2 SQIVND, per germline (reference sequence). The CDR3 spans 15 residues. As DNA, the CDR3 is TGTGCCAGTAGTATGGGAGCAGGGGCCGTCTATGGCTACACCTTC. Protein product: CASSMGAGAVYGYTF.

The CDR3 DNA follows: TGTGCCAGCAGCTTAGGAACAGCTAACTATGGCTACACCTTC. Protein sequence: CASSLGTANYGYTF. V usage is TRBV11-2 and J usage is TRBJ1-2; D remains unclear. Trimming cost V 1 base and J 0 bases, with 6 bases left between them. Germline loops: CDR1 SGHAT, CDR2 FQNNGV. CDR3 length equals 14 residues.

The V gene is TRBV7-9, the J gene TRBJ1-1; TRBD1 is a possible D gene (6 bases). Trimming left V 8 bases short and J 7 bases short, with 26 bases between. Germline loops: CDR1 SEHNR, CDR2 FQNEAQ (reference sequence). The CDR3 extends over 16 amino acids. CDR3 protein: CASAGDKRHANLEAFF. The CDR3 DNA is TGTGCCAGCGCGGGGGACAAGCGTCACGCCAACCTTGAAGCTTTCTTT.

This chain joins TRBV5-6 and TRBJ1-2; the D is unclear. The germline V and J ends were trimmed by 3 bases and 3 bases, with 6 bases remaining between them. The CDR3 is made up of 12 amino acids. Germline V gene data show CDR1 as SGHDT and CDR2 as YYEEEE. DNA of the CDR3: TGTGCCAGCAGCTGGGGAGACTATGGCTACACCTTC. Translating gives CASSWGDYGYTF.

V gene TRBV7-9 combines with J gene TRBJ2-5, with TRBD2 matching 16 bases. The CDR3 is 16 amino acids. In germline, CDR1 is SEHNR, CDR2 FQNEAQ (reference sequence). V lost 5 bases, J lost 2 bases, and 2 bases stayed unmatched. CDR3 coding DNA: TGTGCCAGCAGCCAGGGACTAGCGGGAGGGCAAGAGACCCAGTACTTC. Its protein is CASSQGLAGGQETQYF. Looking up the rest from reference TRBV7-9 and TRBJ2-5 gives the full variable domain: DTGVSQNPRHKITKRGQNVTFRCDPISEHNRLYWYRQTLGQGPEFLTYFQNEAQLEKSRLLSDRFSAERPKGSFSTLEIQRTEQGDSAMYLCASSQGLAGGQETQYFGPGTRLLVL.

The chain joins TRBV5-6 to TRBJ2-3; TRBD2 matches at 9 bases. CDR3 length: 16 residues. V shed 0 bases, J shed 1 base, and the junction held 3 bases outside the gene matches. Germline CDR1 and CDR2: SGHDT and YYEEEE. The CDR3 DNA reads as TGTGCCAGCAGCTTGGGGGTAGCGGGAGGCACAGATACGCAGTATTTT. Its translation: CASSLGVAGGTDTQYF.

The chain combines TRBV27 with TRBJ2-1, with 8 bases fitting TRBD2. Unmatched junction bases numbered 7, after V lost 8 bases and J lost 4 bases. The CDR3 runs to 14 residues. CDR1 MNHEY and CDR2 SMNVEV come from the germline V gene (reference sequence). CDR3 sequence reads: CASSPAGDYNEQFF. CDR3 DNA sequence: TGTGCCAGCTCGCCAGCGGGAGATTACAATGAGCAGTTCTTC.

This chain uses TRBV19 with TRBJ2-1; 12 bases map to TRBD2. This CDR3 is 17 amino acids long. Per germline, CDR1 LNHDA and CDR2 SQIVND (reference sequence). The V segment lost 4 bases and the J segment 2 bases; nucleotides outside the gene matches: 6. The CDR3 protein is CASSTGRLAGAYNEQFF. For the CDR3, the DNA is TGTGCCAGTAGTACTGGCAGACTAGCGGGGGCCTACAATGAGCAGTTCTTC.

The V gene is TRBV30, the J gene TRBJ1-2, with 7 nucleotides matching TRBD1. V gave up 1 base and J gave up 8 bases; unmatched junction bases: 10. Per the germline V gene, CDR1 is GTSNPN and CDR2 is SVGIG (reference sequence). The CDR3 runs to 14 residues. Written as DNA, the CDR3 is TGTGCCTGGAGTGAGGGGGCGCGGGCAGGAGGCTACACCTTC. The encoded protein is CAWSEGARAGGYTF.

The chain recombines TRBV25-1 with TRBJ1-6; D uncertain. Trimming pared 3 bases from V and 8 bases from J, leaving 14 bases between. The CDR3 contains 15 residues. Looked up from germline, CDR1 is MGHDK and CDR2 is SYGVNS. The CDR3 DNA follows: TGTGCCAGCAGTGATCTTACAGAGGGAGATTCACCCCTCCACTTT. Amino acid sequence: CASSDLTEGDSPLHF.

The chain links TRBV7-2 to TRBJ1-2; D possibly corresponds to TRBD1 (5 bases). V gave up 1 base and J gave up 1 base, with 16 bases separating them. The CDR3 has 17 amino acids. Germline V lookup: CDR1 SGHTA, CDR2 FQGNSA. The CDR3 is CASSLVFRAGDNYGYTF. CDR3 sequence (DNA): TGTGCCAGCAGCTTAGTTTTCAGGGCGGGAGATAACTATGGCTACACCTTC.